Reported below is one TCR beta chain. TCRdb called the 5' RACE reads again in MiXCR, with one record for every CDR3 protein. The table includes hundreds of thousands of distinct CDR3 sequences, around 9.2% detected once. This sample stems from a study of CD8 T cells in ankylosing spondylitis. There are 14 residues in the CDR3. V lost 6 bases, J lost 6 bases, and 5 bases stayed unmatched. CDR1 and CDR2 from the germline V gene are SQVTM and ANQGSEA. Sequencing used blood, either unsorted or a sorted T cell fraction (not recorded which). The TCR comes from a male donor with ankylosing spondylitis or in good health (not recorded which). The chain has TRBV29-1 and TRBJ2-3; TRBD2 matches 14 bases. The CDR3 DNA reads TGCAGCGTGGGACTAGCGGGGGCCCTGGATACGCAGTATTTT. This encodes CSVGLAGALDTQYF.